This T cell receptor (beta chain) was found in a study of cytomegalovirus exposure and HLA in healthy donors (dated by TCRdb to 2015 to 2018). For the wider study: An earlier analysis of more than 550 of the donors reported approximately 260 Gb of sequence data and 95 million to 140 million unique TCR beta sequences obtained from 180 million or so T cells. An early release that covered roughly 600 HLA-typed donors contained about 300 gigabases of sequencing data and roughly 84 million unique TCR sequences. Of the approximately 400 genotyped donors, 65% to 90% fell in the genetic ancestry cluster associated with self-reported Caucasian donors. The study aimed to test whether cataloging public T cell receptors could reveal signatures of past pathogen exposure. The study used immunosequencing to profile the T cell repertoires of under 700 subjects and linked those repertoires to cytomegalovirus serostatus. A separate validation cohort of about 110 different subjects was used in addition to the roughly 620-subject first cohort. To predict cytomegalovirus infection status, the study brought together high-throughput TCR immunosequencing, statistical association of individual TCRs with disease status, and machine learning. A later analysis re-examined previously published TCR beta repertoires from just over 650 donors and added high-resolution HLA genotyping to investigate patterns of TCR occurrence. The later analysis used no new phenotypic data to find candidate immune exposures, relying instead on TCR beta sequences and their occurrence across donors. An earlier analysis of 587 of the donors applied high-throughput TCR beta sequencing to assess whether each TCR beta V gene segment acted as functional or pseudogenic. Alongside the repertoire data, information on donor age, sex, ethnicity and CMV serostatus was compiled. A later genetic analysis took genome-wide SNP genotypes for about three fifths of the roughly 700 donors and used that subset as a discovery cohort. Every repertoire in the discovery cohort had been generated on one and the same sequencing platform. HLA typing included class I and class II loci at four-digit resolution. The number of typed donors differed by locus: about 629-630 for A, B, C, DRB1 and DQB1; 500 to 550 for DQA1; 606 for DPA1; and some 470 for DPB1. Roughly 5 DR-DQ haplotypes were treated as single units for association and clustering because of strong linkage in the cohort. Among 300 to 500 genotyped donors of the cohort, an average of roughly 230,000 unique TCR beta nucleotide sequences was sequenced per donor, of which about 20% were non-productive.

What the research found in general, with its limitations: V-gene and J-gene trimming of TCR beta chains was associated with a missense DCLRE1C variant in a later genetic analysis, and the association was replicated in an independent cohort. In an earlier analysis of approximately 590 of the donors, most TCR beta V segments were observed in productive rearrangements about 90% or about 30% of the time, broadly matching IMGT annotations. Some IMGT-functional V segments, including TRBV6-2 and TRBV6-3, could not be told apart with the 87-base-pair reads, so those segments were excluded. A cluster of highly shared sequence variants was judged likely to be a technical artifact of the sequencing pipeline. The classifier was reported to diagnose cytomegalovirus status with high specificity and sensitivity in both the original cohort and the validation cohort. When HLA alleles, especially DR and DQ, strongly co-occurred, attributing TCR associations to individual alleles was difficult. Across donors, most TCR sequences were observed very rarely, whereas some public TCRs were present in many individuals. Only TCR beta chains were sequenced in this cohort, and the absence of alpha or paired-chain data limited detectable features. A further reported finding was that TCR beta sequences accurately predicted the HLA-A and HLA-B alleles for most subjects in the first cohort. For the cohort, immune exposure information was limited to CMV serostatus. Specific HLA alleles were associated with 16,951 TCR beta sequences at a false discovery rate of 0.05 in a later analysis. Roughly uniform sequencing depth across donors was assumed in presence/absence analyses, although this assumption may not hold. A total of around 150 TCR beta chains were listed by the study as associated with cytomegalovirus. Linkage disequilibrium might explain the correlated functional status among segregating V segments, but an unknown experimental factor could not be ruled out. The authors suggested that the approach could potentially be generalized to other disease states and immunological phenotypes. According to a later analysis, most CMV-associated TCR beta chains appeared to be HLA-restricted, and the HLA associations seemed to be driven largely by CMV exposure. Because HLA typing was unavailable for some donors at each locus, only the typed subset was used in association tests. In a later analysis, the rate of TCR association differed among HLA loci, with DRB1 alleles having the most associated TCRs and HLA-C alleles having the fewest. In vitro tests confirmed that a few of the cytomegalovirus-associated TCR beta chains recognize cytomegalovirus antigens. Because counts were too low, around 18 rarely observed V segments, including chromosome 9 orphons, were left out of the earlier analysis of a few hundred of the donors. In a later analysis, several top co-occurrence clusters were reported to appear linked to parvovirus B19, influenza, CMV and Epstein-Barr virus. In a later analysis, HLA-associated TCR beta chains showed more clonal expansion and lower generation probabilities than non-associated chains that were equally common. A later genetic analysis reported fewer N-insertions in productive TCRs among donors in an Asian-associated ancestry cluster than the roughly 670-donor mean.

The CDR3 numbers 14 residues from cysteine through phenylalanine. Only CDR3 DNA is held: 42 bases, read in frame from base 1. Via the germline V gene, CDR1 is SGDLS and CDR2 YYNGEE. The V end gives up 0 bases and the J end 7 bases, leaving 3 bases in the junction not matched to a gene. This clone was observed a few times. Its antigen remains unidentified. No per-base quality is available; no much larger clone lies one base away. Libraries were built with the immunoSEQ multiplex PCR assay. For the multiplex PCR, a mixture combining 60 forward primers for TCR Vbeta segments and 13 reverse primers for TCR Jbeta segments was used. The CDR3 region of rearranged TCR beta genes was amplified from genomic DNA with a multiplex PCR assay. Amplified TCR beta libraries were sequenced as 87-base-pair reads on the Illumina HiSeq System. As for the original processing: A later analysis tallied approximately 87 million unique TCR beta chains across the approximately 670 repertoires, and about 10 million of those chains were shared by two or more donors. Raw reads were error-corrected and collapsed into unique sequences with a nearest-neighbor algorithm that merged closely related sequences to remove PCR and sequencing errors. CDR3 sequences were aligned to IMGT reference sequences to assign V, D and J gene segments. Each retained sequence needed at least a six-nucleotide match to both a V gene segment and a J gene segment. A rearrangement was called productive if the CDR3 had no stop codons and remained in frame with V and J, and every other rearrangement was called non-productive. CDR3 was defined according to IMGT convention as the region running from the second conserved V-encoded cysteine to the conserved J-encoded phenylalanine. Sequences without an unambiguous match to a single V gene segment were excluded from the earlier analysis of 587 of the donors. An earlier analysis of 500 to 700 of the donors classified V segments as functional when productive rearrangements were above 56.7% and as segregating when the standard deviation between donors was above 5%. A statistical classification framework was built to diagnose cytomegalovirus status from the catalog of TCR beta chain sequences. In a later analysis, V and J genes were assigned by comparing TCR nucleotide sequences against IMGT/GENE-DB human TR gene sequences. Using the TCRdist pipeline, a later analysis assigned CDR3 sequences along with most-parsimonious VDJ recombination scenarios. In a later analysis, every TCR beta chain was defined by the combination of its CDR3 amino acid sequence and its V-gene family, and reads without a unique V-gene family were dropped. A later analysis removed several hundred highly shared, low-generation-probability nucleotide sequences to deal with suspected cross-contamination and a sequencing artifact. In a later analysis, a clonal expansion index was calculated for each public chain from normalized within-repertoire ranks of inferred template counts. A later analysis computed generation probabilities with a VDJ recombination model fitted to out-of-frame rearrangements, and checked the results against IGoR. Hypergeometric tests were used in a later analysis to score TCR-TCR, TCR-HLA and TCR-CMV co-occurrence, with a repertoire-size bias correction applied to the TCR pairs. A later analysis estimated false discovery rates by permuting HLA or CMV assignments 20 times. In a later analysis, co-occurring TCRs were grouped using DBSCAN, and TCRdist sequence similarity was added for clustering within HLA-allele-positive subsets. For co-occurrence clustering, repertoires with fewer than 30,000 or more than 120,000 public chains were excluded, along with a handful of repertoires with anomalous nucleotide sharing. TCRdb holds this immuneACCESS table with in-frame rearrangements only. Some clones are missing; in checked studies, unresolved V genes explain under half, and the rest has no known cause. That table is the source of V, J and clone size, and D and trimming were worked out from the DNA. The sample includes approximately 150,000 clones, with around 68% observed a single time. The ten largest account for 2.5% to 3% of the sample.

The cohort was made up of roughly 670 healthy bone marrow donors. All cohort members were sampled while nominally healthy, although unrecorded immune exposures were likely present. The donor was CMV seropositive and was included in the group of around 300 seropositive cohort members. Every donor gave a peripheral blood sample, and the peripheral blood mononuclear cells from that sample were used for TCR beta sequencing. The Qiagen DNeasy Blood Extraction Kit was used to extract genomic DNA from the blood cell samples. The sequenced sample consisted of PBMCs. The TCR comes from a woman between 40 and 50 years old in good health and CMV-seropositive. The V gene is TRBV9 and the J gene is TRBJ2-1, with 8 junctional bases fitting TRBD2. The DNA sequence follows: TGTGCCAGCAGCGTAGCGGGAGGGATGAATGAGCAGTTCTTC. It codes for CASSVAGGMNEQFF.